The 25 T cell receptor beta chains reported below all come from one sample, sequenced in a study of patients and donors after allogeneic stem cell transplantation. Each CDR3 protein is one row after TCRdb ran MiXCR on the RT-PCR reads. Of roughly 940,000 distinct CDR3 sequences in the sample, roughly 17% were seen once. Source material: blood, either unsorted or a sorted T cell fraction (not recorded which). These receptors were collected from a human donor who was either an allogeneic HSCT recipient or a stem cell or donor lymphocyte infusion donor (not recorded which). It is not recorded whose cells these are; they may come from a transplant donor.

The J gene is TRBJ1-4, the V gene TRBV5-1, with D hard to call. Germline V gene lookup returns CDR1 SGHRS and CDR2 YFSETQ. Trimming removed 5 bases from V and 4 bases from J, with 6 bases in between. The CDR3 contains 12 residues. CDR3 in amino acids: CASSRNNEKLFF. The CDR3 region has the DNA TGCGCCAGCAGTCGGAATAATGAAAAACTGTTTTTT. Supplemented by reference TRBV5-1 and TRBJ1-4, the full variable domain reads KAGVTQTPRYLIKTRGQQVTLSCSPISGHRSVSWYQQTPGQGLQFLFEYFSETQRNKGNFPGRFSGRQFSNSRSEMNVSTLELGDSALYLCASSRNNEKLFFGSGTQLSVL.

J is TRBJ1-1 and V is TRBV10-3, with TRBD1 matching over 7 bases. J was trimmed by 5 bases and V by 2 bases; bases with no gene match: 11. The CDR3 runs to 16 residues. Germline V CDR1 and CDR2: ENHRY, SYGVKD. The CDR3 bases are TGTGCCATCAGTGAGACTCACGACAGGGTAGGGACTGAAGCTTTCTTT. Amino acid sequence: CAISETHDRVGTEAFF.

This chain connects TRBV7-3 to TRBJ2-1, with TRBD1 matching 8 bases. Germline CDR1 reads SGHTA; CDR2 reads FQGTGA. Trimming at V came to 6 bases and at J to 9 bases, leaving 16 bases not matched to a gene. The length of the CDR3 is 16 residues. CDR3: CASRPGTGSLSTEQFF. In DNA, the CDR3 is TGTGCCAGCAGACCTGGGACAGGTAGTCTCAGTACTGAGCAGTTCTTC.

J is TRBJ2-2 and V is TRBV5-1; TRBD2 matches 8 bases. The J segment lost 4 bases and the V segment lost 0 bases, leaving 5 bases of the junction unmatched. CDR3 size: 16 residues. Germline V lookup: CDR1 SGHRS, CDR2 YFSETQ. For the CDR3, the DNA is TGCGCCAGCAGCTTGGCCATAGCGGGGTTCACCGGGGAGCTGTTTTTT. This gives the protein CASSLAIAGFTGELFF.

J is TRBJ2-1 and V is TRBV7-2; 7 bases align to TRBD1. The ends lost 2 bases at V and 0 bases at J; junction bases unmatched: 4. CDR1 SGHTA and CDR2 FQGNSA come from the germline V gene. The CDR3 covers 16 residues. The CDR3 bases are TGTGCCAGCAGCTTAACCGACAGGGCCTCCTACAATGAGCAGTTCTTC. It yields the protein CASSLTDRASYNEQFF. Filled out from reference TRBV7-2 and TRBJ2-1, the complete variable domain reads GAGVSQSPSNKVTEKGKDVELRCDPISGHTALYWYRQSLGQGLEFLIYFQGNSAPDKSGLPSDRFSAERTGGSVSTLTIQRTQQEDSAVYLCASSLTDRASYNEQFFGPGTRLTVL.

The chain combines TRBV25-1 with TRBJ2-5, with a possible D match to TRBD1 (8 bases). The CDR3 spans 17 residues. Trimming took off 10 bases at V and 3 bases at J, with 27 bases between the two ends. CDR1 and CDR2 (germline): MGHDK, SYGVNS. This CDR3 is CATVTLLNRGGKETQYF. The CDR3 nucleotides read TGTGCCACCGTTACCCTCCTCAACAGGGGGGGAAAAGAGACCCAGTACTTC. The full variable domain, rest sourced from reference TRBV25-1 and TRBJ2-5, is EADIYQTPRYLVIGTGKKITLECSQTMGHDKMYWYQQDPGMELHLIHYSYGVNSTEKGDLSSESTVSRIRTEHFPLTLESARPSHTSQYLCATVTLLNRGGKETQYFGPGTRLLVL.

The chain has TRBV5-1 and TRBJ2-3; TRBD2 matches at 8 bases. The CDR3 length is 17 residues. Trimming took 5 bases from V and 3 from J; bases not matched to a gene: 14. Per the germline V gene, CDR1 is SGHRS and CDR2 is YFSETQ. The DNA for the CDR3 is TGCGCCAGCAGACCCTTCCCGGGACTAGGGGGGACAGATACGCAGTATTTT. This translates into CASRPFPGLGGTDTQYF.

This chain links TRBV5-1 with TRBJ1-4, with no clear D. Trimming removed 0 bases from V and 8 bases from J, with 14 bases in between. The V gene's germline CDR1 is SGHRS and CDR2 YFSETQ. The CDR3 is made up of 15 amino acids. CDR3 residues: CASSLEGRHFEKLFF. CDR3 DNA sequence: TGCGCCAGCAGCTTGGAGGGCCGTCATTTCGAAAAACTGTTTTTT.

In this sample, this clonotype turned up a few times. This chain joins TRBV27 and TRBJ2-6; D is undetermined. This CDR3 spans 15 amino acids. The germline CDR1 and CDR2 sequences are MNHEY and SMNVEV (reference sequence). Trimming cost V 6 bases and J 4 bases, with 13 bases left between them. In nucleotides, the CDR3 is TGTGCCAGCAGCCCAAAAGTTACCGGGGCCAACGTCCTGACTTTC. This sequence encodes CASSPKVTGANVLTF.

The CDR3 DNA is TGCGCCAGCAGCCAAGATTCCGGGGAGAATCAGCCCCAGCATTTT. Translating it yields CASSQDSGENQPQHF. V usage is TRBV4-3 and J usage is TRBJ1-5; D unclear. V was shortened by 0 bases and J by 4 bases, with 10 bases between the two germline ends. The germline CDR1 and CDR2 sequences are LGHNA and YSLEER. The CDR3 covers 15 residues.

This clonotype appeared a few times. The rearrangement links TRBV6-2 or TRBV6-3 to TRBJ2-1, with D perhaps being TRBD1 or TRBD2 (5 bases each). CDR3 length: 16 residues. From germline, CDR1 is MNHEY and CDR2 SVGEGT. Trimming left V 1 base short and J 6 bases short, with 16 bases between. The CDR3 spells CASSYWDPKEINEQFF. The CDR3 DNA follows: TGTGCCAGCAGTTACTGGGACCCCAAGGAAATCAATGAGCAGTTCTTC.

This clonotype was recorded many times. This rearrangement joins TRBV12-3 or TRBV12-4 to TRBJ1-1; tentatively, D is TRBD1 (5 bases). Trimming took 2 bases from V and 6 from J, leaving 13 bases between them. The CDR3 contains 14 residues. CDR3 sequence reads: CASSLSSGLAEAFF. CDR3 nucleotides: TGTGCCAGCAGTTTATCCTCAGGGCTTGCTGAAGCTTTCTTT.

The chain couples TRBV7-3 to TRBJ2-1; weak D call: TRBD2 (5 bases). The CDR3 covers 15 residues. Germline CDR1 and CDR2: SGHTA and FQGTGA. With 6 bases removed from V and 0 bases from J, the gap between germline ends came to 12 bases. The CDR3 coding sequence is TGTGCCAGCAGTCTACGGGAAGGCTCCTACAATGAGCAGTTCTTC. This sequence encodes CASSLREGSYNEQFF.

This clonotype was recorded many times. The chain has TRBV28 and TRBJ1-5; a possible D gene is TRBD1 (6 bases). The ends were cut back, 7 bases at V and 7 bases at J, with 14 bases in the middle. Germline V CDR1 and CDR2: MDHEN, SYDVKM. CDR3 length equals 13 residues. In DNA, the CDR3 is TGTGCCAGCATGGGCCAGGGGCAGCAGCCCCAGCATTTT. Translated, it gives CASMGQGQQPQHF.

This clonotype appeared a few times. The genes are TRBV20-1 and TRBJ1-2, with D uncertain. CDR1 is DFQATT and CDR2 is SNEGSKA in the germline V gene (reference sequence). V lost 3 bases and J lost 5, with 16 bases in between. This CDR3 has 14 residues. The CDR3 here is CSASYQLAGYGYTF. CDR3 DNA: TGCAGTGCTAGTTACCAGTTAGCGGGGTATGGCTACACCTTC.

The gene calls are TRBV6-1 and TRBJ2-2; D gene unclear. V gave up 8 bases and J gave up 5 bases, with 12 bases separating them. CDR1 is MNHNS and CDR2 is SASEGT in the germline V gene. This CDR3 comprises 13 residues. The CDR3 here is CASRSRRTGELFF. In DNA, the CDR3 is TGTGCCAGCCGATCTAGACGAACCGGGGAGCTGTTTTTT.

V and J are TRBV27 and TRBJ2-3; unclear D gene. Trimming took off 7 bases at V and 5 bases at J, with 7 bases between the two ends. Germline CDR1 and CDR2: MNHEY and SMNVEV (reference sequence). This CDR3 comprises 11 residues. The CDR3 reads CASISIDTQYF. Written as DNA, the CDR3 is TGTGCCAGCATTTCGATAGATACGCAGTATTTT.

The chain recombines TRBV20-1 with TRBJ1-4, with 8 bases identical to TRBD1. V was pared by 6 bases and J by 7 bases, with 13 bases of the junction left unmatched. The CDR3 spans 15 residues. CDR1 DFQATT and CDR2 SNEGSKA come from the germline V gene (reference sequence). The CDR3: CSAESLRGRFEKLFF. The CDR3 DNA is TGCAGTGCCGAGTCCCTCAGGGGGCGCTTTGAAAAACTGTTTTTT.

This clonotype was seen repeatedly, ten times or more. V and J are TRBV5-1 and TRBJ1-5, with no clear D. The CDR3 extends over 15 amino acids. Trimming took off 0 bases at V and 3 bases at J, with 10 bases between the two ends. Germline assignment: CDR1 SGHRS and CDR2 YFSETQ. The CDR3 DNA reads TGCGCCAGCAGCTTGGCCGGGCAACCCAATCAGCCCCAGCATTTT. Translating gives CASSLAGQPNQPQHF.

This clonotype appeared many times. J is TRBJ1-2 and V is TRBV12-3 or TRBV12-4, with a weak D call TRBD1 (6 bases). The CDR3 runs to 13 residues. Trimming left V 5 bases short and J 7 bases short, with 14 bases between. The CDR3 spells CASSGPGAIGYTF. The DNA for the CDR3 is TGTGCCAGCAGTGGCCCGGGGGCTATTGGCTACACCTTC.

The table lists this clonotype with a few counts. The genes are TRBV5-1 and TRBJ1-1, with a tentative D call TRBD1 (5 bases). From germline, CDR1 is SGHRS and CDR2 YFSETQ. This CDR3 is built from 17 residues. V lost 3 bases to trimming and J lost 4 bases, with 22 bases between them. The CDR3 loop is CASSSRPGTLTSTEAFF. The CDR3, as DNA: TGCGCCAGCAGCTCACGTCCCGGGACTTTAACCAGCACTGAAGCTTTCTTT. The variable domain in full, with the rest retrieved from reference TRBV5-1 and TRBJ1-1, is KAGVTQTPRYLIKTRGQQVTLSCSPISGHRSVSWYQQTPGQGLQFLFEYFSETQRNKGNFPGRFSGRQFSNSRSEMNVSTLELGDSALYLCASSSRPGTLTSTEAFFGQGTRLTVV.

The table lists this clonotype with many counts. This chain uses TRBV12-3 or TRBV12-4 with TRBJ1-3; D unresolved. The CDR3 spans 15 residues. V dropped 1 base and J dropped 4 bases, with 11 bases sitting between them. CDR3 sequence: CASSLVARYGNTIYF. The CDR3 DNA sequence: TGTGCCAGCAGTTTAGTCGCCCGTTACGGAAACACCATATATTTT.

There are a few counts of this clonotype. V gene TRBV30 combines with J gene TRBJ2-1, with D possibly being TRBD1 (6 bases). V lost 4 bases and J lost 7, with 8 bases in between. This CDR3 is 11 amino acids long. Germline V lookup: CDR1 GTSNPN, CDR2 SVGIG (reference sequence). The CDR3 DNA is TGTGCCTGGATCAGGGGAAATGAGCAGTTCTTC. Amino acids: CAWIRGNEQFF.

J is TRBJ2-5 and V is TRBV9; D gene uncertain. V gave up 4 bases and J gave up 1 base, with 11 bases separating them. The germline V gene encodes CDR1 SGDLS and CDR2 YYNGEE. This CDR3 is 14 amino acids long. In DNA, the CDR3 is TGTGCCAGCAGCCCCGACTTCCTCCAAGAGACCCAGTACTTC. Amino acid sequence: CASSPDFLQETQYF.

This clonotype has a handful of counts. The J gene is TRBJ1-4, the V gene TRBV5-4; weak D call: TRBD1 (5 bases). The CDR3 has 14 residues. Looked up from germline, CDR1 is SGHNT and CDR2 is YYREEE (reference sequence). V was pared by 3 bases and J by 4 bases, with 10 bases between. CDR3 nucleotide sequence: TGTGCCAGCAGCTCGGGGCCCGTTAATGAAAAACTGTTTTTT. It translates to CASSSGPVNEKLFF.